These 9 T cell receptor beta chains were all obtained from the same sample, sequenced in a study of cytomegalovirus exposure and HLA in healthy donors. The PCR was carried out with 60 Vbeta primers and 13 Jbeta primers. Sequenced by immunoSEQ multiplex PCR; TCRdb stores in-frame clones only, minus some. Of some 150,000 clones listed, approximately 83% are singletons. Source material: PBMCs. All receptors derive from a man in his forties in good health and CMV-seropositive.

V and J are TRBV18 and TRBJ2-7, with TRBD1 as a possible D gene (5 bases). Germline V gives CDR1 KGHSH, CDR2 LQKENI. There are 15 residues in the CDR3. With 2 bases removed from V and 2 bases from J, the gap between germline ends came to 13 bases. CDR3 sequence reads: CASSPFRDRTYEQYF. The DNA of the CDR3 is TGTGCCAGCTCACCATTTCGAGACAGAACCTACGAGCAGTACTTC.

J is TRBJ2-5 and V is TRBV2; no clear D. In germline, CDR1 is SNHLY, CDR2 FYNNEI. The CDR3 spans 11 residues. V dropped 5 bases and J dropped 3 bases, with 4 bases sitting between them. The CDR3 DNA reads TGTGCCAGCAGTTCAGAAGAGACCCAGTACTTC. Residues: CASSSEETQYF.

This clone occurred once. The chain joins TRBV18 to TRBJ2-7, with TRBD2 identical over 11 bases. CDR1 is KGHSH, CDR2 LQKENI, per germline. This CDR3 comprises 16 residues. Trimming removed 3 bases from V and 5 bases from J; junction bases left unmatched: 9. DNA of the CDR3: TGTGCCAGCTCACCTCGGCCCCTAGCGGGAGGAGACGAGCAGTACTTC. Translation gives CASSPRPLAGGDEQYF.

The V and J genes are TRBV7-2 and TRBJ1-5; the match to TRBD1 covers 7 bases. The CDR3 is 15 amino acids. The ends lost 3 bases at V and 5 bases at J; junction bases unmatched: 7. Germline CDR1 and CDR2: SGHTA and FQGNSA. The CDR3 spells CASSLSTGEDQPQHF. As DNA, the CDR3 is TGTGCCAGCAGCTTGAGTACAGGGGAAGATCAGCCCCAGCATTTT.

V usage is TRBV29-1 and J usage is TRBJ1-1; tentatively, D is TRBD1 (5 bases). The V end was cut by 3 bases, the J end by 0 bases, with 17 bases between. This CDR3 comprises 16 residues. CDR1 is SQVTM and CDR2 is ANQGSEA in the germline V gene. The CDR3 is CSVDDSVQGMNTEAFF. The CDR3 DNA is TGCAGCGTTGATGATTCGGTGCAGGGTATGAACACTGAAGCTTTCTTT.

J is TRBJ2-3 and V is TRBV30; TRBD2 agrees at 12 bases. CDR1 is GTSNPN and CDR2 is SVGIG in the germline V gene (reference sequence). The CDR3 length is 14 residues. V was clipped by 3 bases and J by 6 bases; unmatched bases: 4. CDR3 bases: TGTGCCTGGAGGGCGACTAGCGGGGGTGATACGCAGTATTTT. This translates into CAWRATSGGDTQYF. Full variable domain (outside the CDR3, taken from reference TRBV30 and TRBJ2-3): SQTIHQWPATLVQPVGSPLSLECTVEGTSNPNLYWYRQAAGRGLQLLFYSVGIGQISSEVPQNLSASRPQDRQFILSSKKLLLSDSGFYLCAWRATSGGDTQYFGPGTRLTVL.

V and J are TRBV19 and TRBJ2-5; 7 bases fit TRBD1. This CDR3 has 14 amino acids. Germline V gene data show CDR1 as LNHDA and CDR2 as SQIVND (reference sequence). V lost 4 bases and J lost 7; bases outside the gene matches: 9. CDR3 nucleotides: TGTGCCAGTAGTAACCTACAGGGGTATGGGACCCAGTACTTC. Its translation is CASSNLQGYGTQYF.

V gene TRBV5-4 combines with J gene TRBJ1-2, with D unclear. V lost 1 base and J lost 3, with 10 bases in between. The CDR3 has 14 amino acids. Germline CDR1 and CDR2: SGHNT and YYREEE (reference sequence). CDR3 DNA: TGTGCCAGCAGCTTGCGGGGAGCAGACTATGGCTACACCTTC. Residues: CASSLRGADYGYTF.

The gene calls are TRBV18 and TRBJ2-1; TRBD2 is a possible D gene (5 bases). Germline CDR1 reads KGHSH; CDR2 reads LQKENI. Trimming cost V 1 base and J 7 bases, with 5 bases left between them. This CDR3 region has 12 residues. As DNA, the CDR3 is TGTGCCAGCTCACCACAGCGGAATGAGCAGTTCTTC. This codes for CASSPQRNEQFF.